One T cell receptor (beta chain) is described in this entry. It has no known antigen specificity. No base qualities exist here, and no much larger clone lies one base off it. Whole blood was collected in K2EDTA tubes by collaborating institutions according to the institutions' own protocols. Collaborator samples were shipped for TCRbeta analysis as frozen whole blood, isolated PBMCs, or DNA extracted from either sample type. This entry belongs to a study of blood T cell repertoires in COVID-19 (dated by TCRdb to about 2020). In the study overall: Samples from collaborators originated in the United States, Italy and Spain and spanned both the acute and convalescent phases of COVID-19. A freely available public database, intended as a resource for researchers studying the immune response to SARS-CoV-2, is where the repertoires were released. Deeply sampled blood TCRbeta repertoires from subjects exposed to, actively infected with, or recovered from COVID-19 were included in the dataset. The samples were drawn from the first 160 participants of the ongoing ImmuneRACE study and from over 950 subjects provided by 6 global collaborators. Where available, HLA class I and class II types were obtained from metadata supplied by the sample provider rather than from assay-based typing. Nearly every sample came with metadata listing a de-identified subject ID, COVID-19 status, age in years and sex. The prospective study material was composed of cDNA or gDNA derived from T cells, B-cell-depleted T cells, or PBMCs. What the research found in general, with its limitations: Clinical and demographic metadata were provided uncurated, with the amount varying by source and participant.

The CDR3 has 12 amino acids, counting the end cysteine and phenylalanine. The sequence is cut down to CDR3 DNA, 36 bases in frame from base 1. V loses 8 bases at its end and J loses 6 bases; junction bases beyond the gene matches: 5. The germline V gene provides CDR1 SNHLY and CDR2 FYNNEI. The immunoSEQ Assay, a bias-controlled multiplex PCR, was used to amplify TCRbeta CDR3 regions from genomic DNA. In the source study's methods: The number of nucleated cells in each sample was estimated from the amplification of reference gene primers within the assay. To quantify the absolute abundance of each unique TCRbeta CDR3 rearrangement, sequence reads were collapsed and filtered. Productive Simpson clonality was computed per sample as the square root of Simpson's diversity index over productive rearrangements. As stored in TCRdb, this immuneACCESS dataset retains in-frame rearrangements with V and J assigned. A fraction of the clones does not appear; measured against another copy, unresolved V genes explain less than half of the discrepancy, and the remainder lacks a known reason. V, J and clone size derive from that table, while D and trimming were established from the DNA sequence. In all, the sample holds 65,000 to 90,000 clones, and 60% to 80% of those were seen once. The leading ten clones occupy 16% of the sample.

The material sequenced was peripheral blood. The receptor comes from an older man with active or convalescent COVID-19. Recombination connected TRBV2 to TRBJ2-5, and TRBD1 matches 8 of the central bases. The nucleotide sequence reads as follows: TGTGCCAGCGCCACAGGGGGAAAGACCCAGTACTTC. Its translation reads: CASATGGKTQYF.